This T cell receptor beta chain was profiled in a study of CD8 T cells in ankylosing spondylitis. Libraries of TCR beta came from quantitative 5'-RACE with molecular barcodes. TCRdb passed the 5' RACE reads through MiXCR, listing each CDR3 protein once. Among about 52,000 distinct CDR3 sequences listed, 7.4% were seen once. This clonotype was seen many times. The length of the CDR3 is 15 residues. Trimming stripped 4 bases from V and 4 bases from J, with 18 bases between. Germline CDR1 is SGDLS and CDR2 is YYNGEE. Sequencing used blood, either unsorted or a sorted T cell fraction (not recorded which). The chain carries TRBV9 and TRBJ2-7, with a possible D match to TRBD1 (6 bases). The source is a female donor with ankylosing spondylitis or in good health (not recorded which). In DNA, the CDR3 is TGTGCCAGCAGCTTCAACTCAGGGGCCGCTTACGAGCAGTACTTC. This sequence encodes CASSFNSGAAYEQYF.